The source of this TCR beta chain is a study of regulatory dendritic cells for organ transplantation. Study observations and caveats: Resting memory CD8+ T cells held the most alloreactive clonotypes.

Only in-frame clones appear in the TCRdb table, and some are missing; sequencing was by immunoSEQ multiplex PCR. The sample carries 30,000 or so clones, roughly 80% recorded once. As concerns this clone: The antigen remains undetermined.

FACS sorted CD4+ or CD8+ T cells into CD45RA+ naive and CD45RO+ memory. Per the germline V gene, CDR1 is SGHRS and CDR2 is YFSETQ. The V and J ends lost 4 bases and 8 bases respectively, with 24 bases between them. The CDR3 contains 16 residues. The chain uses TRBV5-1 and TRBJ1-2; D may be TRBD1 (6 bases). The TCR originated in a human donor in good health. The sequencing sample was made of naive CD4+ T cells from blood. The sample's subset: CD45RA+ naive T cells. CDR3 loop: CASSLDRPYHGGGYTF. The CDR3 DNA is TGCGCCAGCAGCCTGGACAGACCCTACCATGGGGGCGGCTACACCTTC.